A single sample is the source of the 7 T cell receptor beta chains below, sequenced in a study of shared clonotypes between healthy human individuals. Only in-frame clones appear in the TCRdb table, and some are missing; sequencing was by immunoSEQ multiplex PCR. Of hundreds of thousands of clones listed, 95% to 97% were seen once; the top ten hold approximately 0.06%. The sequenced sample consisted of naive CD4+ T cells sorted from blood. The subset was: CD45RA+ positively selected. These TCRs come from a woman in her twenties or thirties in good health.

The rearrangement joins TRBV5-1 to TRBJ2-4; 9 bases agree with TRBD2. The CDR3 is 15 amino acids. CDR1 is SGHRS and CDR2 is YFSETQ in the germline V gene. V lost 4 bases to trimming and J lost 6 bases; unmatched junction nucleotides: 8. The CDR3 DNA sequence: TGCGCCAGCAGCCTTATCGCTAGCGGGGTAAACATTCAGTACTTC. Residues: CASSLIASGVNIQYF. The complete variable domain, with remaining parts taken from reference TRBV5-1 and TRBJ2-4, reads KAGVTQTPRYLIKTRGQQVTLSCSPISGHRSVSWYQQTPGQGLQFLFEYFSETQRNKGNFPGRFSGRQFSNSRSEMNVSTLELGDSALYLCASSLIASGVNIQYFGAGTRLSVL.

This clone was picked up one time. The chain couples TRBV19 to TRBJ1-1; 7 nucleotides line up with TRBD1. The CDR3 sequence is 14 residues long. Germline CDR1 is LNHDA and CDR2 is SQIVND (reference sequence). Germline trimming cut 1 base from V and 4 bases from J; bases unmatched to any gene: 3. The chain's CDR3 is CASSIATGSTEAFF. DNA for the CDR3: TGTGCCAGTAGTATAGCGACAGGGTCCACTGAAGCTTTCTTT.

V and J are TRBV5-1 and TRBJ1-6; D is unresolved. The CDR3 is made up of 13 amino acids. V was trimmed by 7 bases and J by 5 bases, leaving 10 bases between them. The germline CDR1 and CDR2 sequences are SGHRS and YFSETQ. The CDR3 DNA reads as TGCGCCAGCGGACCCGGGGATAATTCACCCCTCCACTTT. As protein: CASGPGDNSPLHF.

This clone was seen once. The chain has TRBV19 and TRBJ2-1; D gene ambiguous. The CDR3 totals 15 residues. Germline CDR1 LNHDA, CDR2 SQIVND (reference sequence). Trimming shortened V by 4 bases and J by 0 bases, and 10 bases separated the two germline ends. The CDR3 reads CASSKRQSSYNEQFF. The DNA of the CDR3 is TGTGCCAGTAGTAAACGGCAGAGCTCCTACAATGAGCAGTTCTTC.

The J gene is TRBJ2-1, the V gene TRBV20-1; maybe TRBD2 (6 bases). Germline V lookup: CDR1 DFQATT, CDR2 SNEGSKA (reference sequence). The CDR3 has 10 residues. The CDR3: CRGGRNEQFF. In nucleotides, the CDR3 is TGCAGGGGAGGCAGGAATGAGCAGTTCTTC.

The V and J genes are TRBV11-2 and TRBJ1-5; no definite D call. V was cut by 4 bases and J by 7 bases, with 11 bases left in between. The CDR3 covers 13 residues. CDR1 and CDR2 from the germline V gene are SGHAT and FQNNGV. In DNA, the CDR3 is TGTGCCAGCAGCTCAAGAGTCGGGCAGCCCCAGCATTTT. Translated, it gives CASSSRVGQPQHF.

This clone was detected only once. The V gene is TRBV30, the J gene TRBJ2-5, with D maybe TRBD1 (6 bases). The germline V gene has CDR1 GTSNPN and CDR2 SVGIG (reference sequence). This CDR3 is built from 16 residues. V was cut by 3 bases and J by 5 bases, with 22 bases left in between. The CDR3 bases are TGTGCCTGGAGGGCATACAGGGTTCATTATATGGAGACCCAGTACTTC. It specifies CAWRAYRVHYMETQYF. The full variable domain, in which reference TRBV30 and TRBJ2-5 provide the parts outside the CDR3, is SQTIHQWPATLVQPVGSPLSLECTVEGTSNPNLYWYRQAAGRGLQLLFYSVGIGQISSEVPQNLSASRPQDRQFILSSKKLLLSDSGFYLCAWRAYRVHYMETQYFGPGTRLLVL.